These 4 T cell receptor beta chains were all obtained from the same sample, sequenced in a study of blood T cell repertoires in COVID-19. Data came from immunoSEQ multiplex PCR; TCRdb stores just in-frame clones and leaves some out. The sample comprises about 240,000 clones, 75% to 90% of which are singletons, and 3% to 4% rests with the top ten. The sample comprised PBMCs or T cells enriched from blood (not recorded which). The receptors derive from a middle-aged woman with acute COVID-19.

The chain employs TRBV7-6 and TRBJ2-7; 9 bases match TRBD2. CDR3 length equals 18 residues. Trimming cost V 1 base and J 2 bases; bases outside gene matches: 12. Germline V gene data show CDR1 as SGHVS and CDR2 as FNYEAQ. CDR3 sequence reads: CASSLGGGVGQRPYEQYF. The DNA of the CDR3 is TGTGCCAGCAGCTTAGGCGGGGGGGTTGGACAGAGACCCTACGAGCAGTACTTC. Based on the CDR3 plus reference TRBV7-6 and TRBJ2-7, the full variable domain is GAGVSQSPRYKVTKRGQDVALRCDPISGHVSLYWYRQALGQGPEFLTYFNYEAQQDKSGLPNDRFSAERPEGSISTLTIQRTEQRDSAMYRCASSLGGGVGQRPYEQYFGPGTRLTVT.

This rearrangement joins TRBV9 to TRBJ1-6; 8 bases align to TRBD1. Trimming took 0 bases from V and 13 from J; bases not matched to a gene: 9. Germline lookup yields CDR1 SGDLS and CDR2 YYNGEE. The CDR3 spans 15 residues. CDR3 residues: CASSVGVAGGWPLHF. For the CDR3, the DNA is TGTGCCAGCAGCGTAGGGGTCGCAGGGGGCTGGCCCCTCCACTTT.

This chain links TRBV5-4 with TRBJ1-2; TRBD1 matches at 7 bases. Germline V CDR1 and CDR2: SGHNT, YYREEE (reference sequence). The CDR3 is made up of 15 amino acids. Trimming at V came to 3 bases and at J to 6 bases, leaving 11 bases not matched to a gene. The CDR3 region is CASSWKGAPGDGYTF. For the CDR3, the DNA is TGTGCCAGCAGCTGGAAGGGGGCGCCGGGTGATGGCTACACCTTC.

This clone was observed once. The V call is TRBV4-2, the J call TRBJ1-6; 8 bases are shared with TRBD1. With 3 bases clipped from V and 9 bases from J, the junction kept 4 bases outside the gene matches. CDR1 and CDR2 (germline): LGHNA, YNFKEQ. The CDR3 contains 14 residues. The CDR3: CASSQADRGSPLHF. The CDR3 nucleotides are TGTGCCAGCAGCCAGGCCGACAGGGGTTCACCCCTCCACTTT.